This T cell receptor beta chain appears in the sequencing data of a study of blood T cell repertoires in COVID-19. Germline CDR1 and CDR2: SGHDT and YYEEEE. V was clipped by 3 bases and J by 5 bases, with 18 bases between them. This CDR3 has 16 amino acids. Measured with immunoSEQ multiplex PCR; TCRdb has only the in-frame clones, and not every one. In the table there are approximately 400,000 clones, around 90% of which are singletons. This clone was observed a few times. Sequenced sample: PBMCs or T cells enriched from blood (not recorded which). This chain links TRBV5-6 with TRBJ2-1, with D perhaps TRBD1 (7 bases). The sequence was collected from a young woman who had recovered from COVID-19. The CDR3 coding sequence is TGTGCCAGCAGCTCGGCAGGAGGGGGCGACCACAATGAGCAGTTCTTC. Residues: CASSSAGGGDHNEQFF.